This T cell receptor beta chain is drawn from a study of T cell changes during pregnancy in multiple sclerosis. This CDR3 has 15 amino acids. Germline CDR1 reads LNHDA; CDR2 reads SQIVND (reference sequence). V lost 1 base and J lost 4, with 13 bases in between. Assay used: immunoSEQ multiplex PCR; TCRdb lists only in-frame clones, some missing. Among tens of thousands of clones listed, 90% to 95% were seen once. Only a few counts were recorded for this clone. The sequences come from CD4+ T cells from peripheral blood mononuclear cells, collected in the third trimester of pregnancy. The V call is TRBV19, the J call TRBJ1-2, with D perhaps matching TRBD1 (5 bases). The sequence derives from a female donor with multiple sclerosis, enrolled in a pregnancy study. This CDR3 reads CASSIGPGGVYGYTF. The CDR3 bases are TGTGCCAGTAGTATAGGCCCCGGAGGGGTCTATGGCTACACCTTC.